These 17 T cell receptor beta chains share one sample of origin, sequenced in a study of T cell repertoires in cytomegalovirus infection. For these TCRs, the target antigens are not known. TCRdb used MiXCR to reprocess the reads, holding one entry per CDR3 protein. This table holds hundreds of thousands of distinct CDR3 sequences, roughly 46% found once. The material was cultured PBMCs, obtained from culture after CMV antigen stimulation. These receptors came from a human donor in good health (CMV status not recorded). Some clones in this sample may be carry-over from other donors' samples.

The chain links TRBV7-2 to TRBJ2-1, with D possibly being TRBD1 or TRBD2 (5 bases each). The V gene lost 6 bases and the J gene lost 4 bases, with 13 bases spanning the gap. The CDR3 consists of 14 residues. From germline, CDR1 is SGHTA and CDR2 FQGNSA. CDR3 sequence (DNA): TGTGCCAGCAGTTCCACCGGGACGTACAATGAGCAGTTCTTC. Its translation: CASSSTGTYNEQFF.

This chain's CDR3 is CASSPAGGRAAFF. DNA for the CDR3: TGTGCCAGCAGCCCAGCGGGGGGGCGCGCGGCTTTCTTT. This sequence joins TRBV6-5 and TRBJ1-1; D perhaps matches TRBD1 (6 bases). Germline CDR1 is MNHEY and CDR2 is SVGAGI. This CDR3 region has 13 residues. Trimming cost V 6 bases and J 11 bases, with 19 bases left between them.

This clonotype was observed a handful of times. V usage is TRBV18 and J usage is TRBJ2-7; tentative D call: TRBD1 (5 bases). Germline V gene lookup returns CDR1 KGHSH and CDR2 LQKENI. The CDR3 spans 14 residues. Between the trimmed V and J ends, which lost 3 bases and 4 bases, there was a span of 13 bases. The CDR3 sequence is CASSPGSGSYEQYF. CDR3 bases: TGTGCCAGCTCACCCGGATCAGGGTCGTACGAGCAGTACTTC.

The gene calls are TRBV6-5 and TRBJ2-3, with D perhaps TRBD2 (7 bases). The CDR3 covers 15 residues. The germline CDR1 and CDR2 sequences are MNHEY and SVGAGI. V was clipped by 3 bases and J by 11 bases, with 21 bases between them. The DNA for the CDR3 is TGTGCCAGCAGTTATGAAACCCTGGGGGGGCCTCAGCAGTATTTT. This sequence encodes CASSYETLGGPQQYF.

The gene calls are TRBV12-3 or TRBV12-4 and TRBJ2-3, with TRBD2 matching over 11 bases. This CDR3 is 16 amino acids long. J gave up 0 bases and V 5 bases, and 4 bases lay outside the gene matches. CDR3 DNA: TGTGCCAGCAGTATGACTAGCGGGGCTAGCACAGATACGCAGTATTTT. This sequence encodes CASSMTSGASTDTQYF.

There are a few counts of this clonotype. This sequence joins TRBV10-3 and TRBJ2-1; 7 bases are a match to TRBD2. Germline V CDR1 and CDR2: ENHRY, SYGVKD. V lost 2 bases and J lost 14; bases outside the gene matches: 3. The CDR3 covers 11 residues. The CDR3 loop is CAISERGEEFF. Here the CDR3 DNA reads TGTGCCATCAGTGAGCGGGGGGAAGAGTTCTTC.

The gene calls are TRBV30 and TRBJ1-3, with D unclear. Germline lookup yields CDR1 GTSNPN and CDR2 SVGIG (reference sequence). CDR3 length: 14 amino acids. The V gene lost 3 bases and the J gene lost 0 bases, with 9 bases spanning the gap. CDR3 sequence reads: CAWRPRDSGNTIYF. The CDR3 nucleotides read TGTGCCTGGAGGCCGAGAGACTCTGGAAACACCATATATTTT.

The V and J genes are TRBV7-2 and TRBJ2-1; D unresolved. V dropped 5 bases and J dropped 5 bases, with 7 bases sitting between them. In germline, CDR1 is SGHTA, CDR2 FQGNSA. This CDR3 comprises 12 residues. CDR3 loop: CASSPTHNEQFF. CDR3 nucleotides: TGTGCCAGCAGCCCGACTCACAATGAGCAGTTCTTC. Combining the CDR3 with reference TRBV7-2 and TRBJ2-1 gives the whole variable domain GAGVSQSPSNKVTEKGKDVELRCDPISGHTALYWYRQSLGQGLEFLIYFQGNSAPDKSGLPSDRFSAERTGGSVSTLTIQRTQQEDSAVYLCASSPTHNEQFFGPGTRLTVL.

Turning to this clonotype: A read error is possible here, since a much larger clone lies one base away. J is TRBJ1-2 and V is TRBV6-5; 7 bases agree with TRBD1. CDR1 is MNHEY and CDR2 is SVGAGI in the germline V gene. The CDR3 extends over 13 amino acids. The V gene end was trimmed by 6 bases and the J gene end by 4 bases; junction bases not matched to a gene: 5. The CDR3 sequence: CASSPGQFYGYTF. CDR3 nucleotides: TGTGCCAGCAGCCCGGGACAGTTCTATGGCTACACCTTC.

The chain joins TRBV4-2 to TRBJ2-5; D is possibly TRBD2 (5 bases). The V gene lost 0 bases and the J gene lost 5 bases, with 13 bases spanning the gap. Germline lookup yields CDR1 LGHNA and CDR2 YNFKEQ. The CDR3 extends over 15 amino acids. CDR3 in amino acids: CASSQDSTWEETQYF. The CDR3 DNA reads TGTGCCAGCAGCCAAGATAGTACTTGGGAGGAGACCCAGTACTTC.

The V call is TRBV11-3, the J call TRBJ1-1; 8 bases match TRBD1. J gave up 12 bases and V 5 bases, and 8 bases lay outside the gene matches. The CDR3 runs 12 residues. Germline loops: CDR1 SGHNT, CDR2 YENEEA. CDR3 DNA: TGTGCCAGCAGCGGTGACAGGGGTCGAACTTTCTTT. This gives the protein CASSGDRGRTFF.

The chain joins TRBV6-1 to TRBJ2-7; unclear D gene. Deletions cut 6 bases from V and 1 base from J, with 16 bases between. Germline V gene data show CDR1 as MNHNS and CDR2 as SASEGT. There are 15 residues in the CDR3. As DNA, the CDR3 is TGTGCCAGCAGGGCCCAGGCGCTGGGTTCCTACGAGCAGTACTTC. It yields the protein CASRAQALGSYEQYF.

The CDR3 DNA reads as TGTGCCAGCAGCTTTCCGACTAGTAGCACAGATACGCAGTATTTT. This encodes CASSFPTSSTDTQYF. The chain has TRBV7-2 and TRBJ2-3, with TRBD2 as a possible D gene (6 bases). The germline CDR1 and CDR2 sequences are SGHTA and FQGNSA. Trimming cost V 3 bases and J 0 bases, with 10 bases left between them. The CDR3 has 15 residues. The variable domain in full, with the rest retrieved from reference TRBV7-2 and TRBJ2-3, is GAGVSQSPSNKVTEKGKDVELRCDPISGHTALYWYRQSLGQGLEFLIYFQGNSAPDKSGLPSDRFSAERTGGSVSTLTIQRTQQEDSAVYLCASSFPTSSTDTQYFGPGTRLTVL.

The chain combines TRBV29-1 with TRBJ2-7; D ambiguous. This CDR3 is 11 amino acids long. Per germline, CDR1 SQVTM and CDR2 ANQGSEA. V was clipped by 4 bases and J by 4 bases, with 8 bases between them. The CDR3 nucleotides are TGCAGCGTTGGAGCCGGATACGAGCAGTACTTC. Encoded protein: CSVGAGYEQYF.

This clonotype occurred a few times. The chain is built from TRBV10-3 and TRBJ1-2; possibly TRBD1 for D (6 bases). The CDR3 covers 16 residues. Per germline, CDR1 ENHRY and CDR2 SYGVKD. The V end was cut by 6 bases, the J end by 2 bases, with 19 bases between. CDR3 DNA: TGTGCCATCAGCGCTTCATCGGGACAAGTAAACTATGGCTACACCTTC. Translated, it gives CAISASSGQVNYGYTF.

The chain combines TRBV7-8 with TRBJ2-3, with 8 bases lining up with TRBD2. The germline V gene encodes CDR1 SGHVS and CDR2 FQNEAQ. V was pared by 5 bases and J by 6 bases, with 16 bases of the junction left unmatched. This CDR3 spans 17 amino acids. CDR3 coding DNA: TGTGCCAGCAGCCGGGGGGGGGGACTAGAGGTGTCCGATACGCAGTATTTT. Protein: CASSRGGGLEVSDTQYF.

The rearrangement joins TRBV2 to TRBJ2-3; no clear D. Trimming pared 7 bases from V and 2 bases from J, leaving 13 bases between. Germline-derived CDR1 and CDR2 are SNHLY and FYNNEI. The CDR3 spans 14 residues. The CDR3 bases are TGTGCCAGCACCCCCTACGCCCCCACAGATACGCAGTATTTT. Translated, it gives CASTPYAPTDTQYF.